The T cell receptor (beta chain) described here comes from a study of T cell repertoires in cytomegalovirus infection (dated by TCRdb to between 2018 and 2021). About the investigation overall: Peptide stimulations targeted recently identified HLA-C-restricted CMV epitopes, whose presentation resists viral immunomodulation, together with well-studied HLA-B-restricted epitopes. The HLA type of each donor mattered for the analysis, because public TCR beta signatures pointed to carriage of CMV infection along with the matching HLA type.

Instrument on record: Illumina HiSeq 1500. TCRdb handled the public reads itself, with Q25 trimming in fastp and clone calling in MiXCR, and kept productive beta chains. Entries that share a CDR3 protein sequence are merged under the most common genes and DNA. The sample has roughly 860,000 distinct CDR3 sequences on record, approximately 32% of them singletons. The top ten clones comprise roughly 12% of the sample. The CDR3 goes from the cysteine to the phenylalanine over 18 residues. Only CDR3 DNA is held: 54 bases, read in frame from base 1. In light of the paper, this sample's treatment or condition label describes: in vitro stimulation with specific CMV peptide epitopes to enrich CMV-specific T cells. On this clonotype: Its target antigen remains unknown. This sequence may be a read error, since a much larger clone differs from it by one base.

General findings and caveats noted by the study authors: Cumulative frequency of public TCR beta family members discriminated carriers of CMV infection plus the relevant HLA type in this cohort and an independent approximately 370-donor cohort. The ex vivo response was dominated by HLA-C-restricted CMV-specific TCR beta clonotypes, which also provided the single most frequent clonotype in two of eight donors.

This chain joins TRBV12-3 or TRBV12-4 to TRBJ2-3, and TRBD2 aligns with 8 junction nucleotides. The clonotype was recovered from a human donor in good health (CMV status not recorded). Some clones in this sample may be carry-over from other donors' samples. The sample was cultured CD8+ T cells from PBMCs, taken from culture after CMV antigen stimulation. The CDR3 protein: CASTRGHSGLDFTDSQYF. The sequenced DNA: TGTGCCAGCACCCGGGGGCACTCGGGACTAGATTTCACAGATTCGCAGTATTTT.